Listed below are T cell receptor beta chains from one sample, sequenced in a study of CD8+ T cells in alopecia areata. Some clones are missing from TCRdb's copy, which holds only in-frame ones; the method was immunoSEQ multiplex PCR. In the table there are 100,000 to 130,000 clones, 45% to 60% of which are singletons. The sample consisted of NKG2D-low CD8+ T cells sorted from blood. These receptor sequences come from a human donor with alopecia areata. Both conserved end residues are part of each CDR3. D genes are given only for firm matches. Expanded clones get a size class; other rows say once, few or many, or leave the size out.

V	size	D	length	J	CDR3	DNA
TRBV29-1	medium-sized	-	12	TRBJ2-1	CSVERRDNEQFF	TGCAGCGTTGAGCGGAGGGACAATGAGCAGTTCTTC
TRBV19	once	-	15	TRBJ2-7	CASSMALDFTYEQYF	TGTGCCAGTAGTATGGCCCTGGACTTTACCTACGAGCAGTACTTC
TRBV19	-	-	11	TRBJ2-1	CAKLAHNEQFF	TGTGCCAAACTAGCCCACAATGAGCAGTTCTTC
TRBV27	once	TRBD1	13	TRBJ1-1	CASTSGRGDEAFF	TGTGCCAGCACCTCTGGCAGGGGGGATGAAGCTTTCTTT
TRBV27	-	-	11	TRBJ1-2	CASSPGYGYTF	TGTGCCAGCAGTCCCGGGTATGGCTACACCTTC
TRBV28	-	TRBD1	15	TRBJ2-7	CASENGQGVFYEQYF	TGTGCCAGCGAGAATGGGCAGGGGGTTTTCTACGAGCAGTACTTC
TRBV7-3	-	-	14	TRBJ2-1	CASSPGPSYNEQFF	TGTGCCAGCAGCCCGGGGCCGTCCTACAATGAGCAGTTCTTC
TRBV2	once	TRBD2	13	TRBJ2-7	CASSTGGPYEQYF	TGTGCCAGCAGTACGGGAGGGCCCTACGAGCAGTACTTC
TRBV27	-	TRBD1	13	TRBJ1-2	CASSPRQGRGYTF	TGTGCCAGCAGCCCCAGACAGGGGAGAGGCTACACCTTC
TRBV14	-	-	15	TRBJ1-1	CASSPKRVMNTEAFF	TGTGCCAGCAGCCCTAAAAGGGTGATGAACACTGAAGCTTTCTTT
TRBV14	once	TRBD1	15	TRBJ2-3	CASSSTGGARDTQYF	TGTGCCAGCAGCTCCACAGGGGGCGCGAGAGATACGCAGTATTTT
TRBV6-1	-	-	15	TRBJ2-1	CASSDWQGNFNEQFF	TGTGCCAGCAGTGACTGGCAGGGGAACTTCAATGAGCAGTTCTTC
TRBV10-2	-	-	15	TRBJ2-3	CASMDSRFSTDTQYF	TGCGCCAGCATGGATAGCAGATTTAGCACAGATACGCAGTATTTT
TRBV13	-	-	14	TRBJ2-1	CASSPEEGVNEQFF	TGTGCCAGCAGCCCCGAGGAGGGAGTTAATGAGCAGTTCTTC
TRBV9	-	-	15	TRBJ2-7	CASSVGGSSSYEQYF	TGTGCCAGCAGCGTTGGAGGGTCCAGCTCCTACGAGCAGTACTTC
TRBV28	large	-	15	TRBJ2-5	CASTLGGVRGETQYF	TGTGCCAGCACCCTAGGGGGGGTCCGAGGGGAGACCCAGTACTTC
TRBV29-1	-	-	11	TRBJ1-2	CSVGQIYGYTF	TGCAGCGTTGGGCAGATTTATGGCTACACCTTC
TRBV19	few	-	12	TRBJ1-1	CASKRGSHEAFF	TGTGCCTCAAAGAGGGGCAGTCATGAAGCTTTCTTT
TRBV7-8	once	TRBD2	17	TRBJ2-1	CASSPGGDAGSYNEQFF	TGTGCCAGCAGCCCCGGGGGGGACGCCGGCTCCTACAATGAGCAGTTCTTC
TRBV7-8	-	-	17	TRBJ1-5	CASSLEARGEWNQPQHF	TGTGCCAGCAGCTTAGAGGCCAGGGGCGAATGGAATCAGCCCCAGCATTTT
TRBV27	few	-	16	TRBJ2-7	CASSSVSDTTPYEQYF	TGTGCCAGCAGTTCAGTTTCGGACACCACCCCCTACGAGCAGTACTTC
TRBV6-5	-	TRBD1	14	TRBJ2-4	CASRAGTGSNIQYF	TGTGCCAGCAGGGCCGGGACAGGTTCAAACATTCAGTACTTC
TRBV6-4	medium-sized	-	13	TRBJ2-3	CASSDSDTDTQYF	TGTGCCAGCAGTGACTCGGACACAGATACGCAGTATTTT
TRBV19	few	-	18	TRBJ2-1	CASSIDLSIGLGYNEQFF	TGTGCCAGTAGTATAGATTTATCTATAGGCCTAGGCTACAATGAGCAGTTCTTC